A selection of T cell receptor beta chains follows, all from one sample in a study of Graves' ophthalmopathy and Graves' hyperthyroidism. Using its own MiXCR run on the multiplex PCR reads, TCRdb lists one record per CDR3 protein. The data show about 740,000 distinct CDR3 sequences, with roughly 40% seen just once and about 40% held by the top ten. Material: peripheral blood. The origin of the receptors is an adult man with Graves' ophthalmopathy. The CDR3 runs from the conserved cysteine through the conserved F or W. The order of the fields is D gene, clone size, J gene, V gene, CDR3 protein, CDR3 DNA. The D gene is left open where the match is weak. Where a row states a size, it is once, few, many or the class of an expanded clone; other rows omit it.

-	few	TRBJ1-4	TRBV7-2	CASSLYGHLKEKLFF	TGTGCCAGCAGCTTGTACGGACACCTTAAAGAAAAACTGTTTTTT
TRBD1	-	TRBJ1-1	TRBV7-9	CASSHRTGWVTNTEAFF	TGTGCCAGCAGCCACCGGACAGGGTGGGTCACGAACACTGAAGCTTTCTTT
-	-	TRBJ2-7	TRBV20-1	CSASGVSSAVNYEQYF	TGCAGTGCTAGTGGAGTCTCCAGCGCGGTTAACTACGAGCAGTACTTC
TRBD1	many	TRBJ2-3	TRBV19	CASSRTGDPDTQYF	TGTGCCAGTAGTAGGACAGGGGATCCAGATACGCAGTATTTT
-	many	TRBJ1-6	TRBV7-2	CASSLEGYNSPLHF	TGTGCCAGCAGCTTGGAGGGGTATAATTCACCCCTCCACTTT
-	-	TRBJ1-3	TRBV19	CATATTVSGNTIYF	TGTGCCACCGCTACGACAGTCTCTGGAAACACCATATATTTT
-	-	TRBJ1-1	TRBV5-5	CASSITARSRGTEAFF	TGTGCCAGCAGCATTACAGCGCGCAGTAGGGGTACTGAAGCTTTCTTT
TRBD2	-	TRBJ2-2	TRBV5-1	CASSWTSGNTGELLF	TGCGCCAGCAGCTGGACTAGCGGTAACACCGGGGAGCTGCTTTTT
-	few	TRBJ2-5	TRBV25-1	CASSALDNEQYF	TGTGCCAGCAGTGCGCTAGACAATGAGCAGTACTTC
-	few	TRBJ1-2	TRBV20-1	CSARQSSGGGYTF	TGCAGTGCTCGACAGAGTTCGGGGGGTGGCTACACCTTC
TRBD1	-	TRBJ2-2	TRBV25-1	CASRKDRANTGELFF	TGTGCCAGCAGAAAGGACAGGGCGAACACCGGGGAGCTGTTTTTT
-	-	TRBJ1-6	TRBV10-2	CASRQGELSYNSPLHF	TGCGCCAGCAGGCAGGGAGAGTTGTCCTATAATTCACCCCTCCACTTT
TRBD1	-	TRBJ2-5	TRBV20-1	CRAERTGVETQYF	TGCAGGGCGGAGAGGACAGGGGTCGAGACCCAGTACTTC
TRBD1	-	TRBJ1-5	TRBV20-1	CSARDRQTGGLKGNQPQHF	TGCAGTGCTAGAGATCGTCAGACAGGGGGGTTAAAAGGCAATCAGCCCCAGCATTTT
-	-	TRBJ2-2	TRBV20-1	CSAPENTGELFF	TGCAGTGCCCCAGAGAACACCGGGGAGCTGTTTTTT
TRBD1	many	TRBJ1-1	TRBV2	CASRVDRGNTEAFF	TGTGCCAGCAGAGTAGACAGGGGAAACACTGAAGCTTTCTTT
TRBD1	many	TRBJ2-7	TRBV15	CATSRAPDRGEQYF	TGTGCCACCAGCAGAGCTCCGGACAGGGGCGAGCAGTACTTC
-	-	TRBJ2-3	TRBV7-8	CASSPRTGRADTQYF	TGTGCCAGCAGCCCCCGGACAGGGAGGGCAGATACGCAGTATTTT